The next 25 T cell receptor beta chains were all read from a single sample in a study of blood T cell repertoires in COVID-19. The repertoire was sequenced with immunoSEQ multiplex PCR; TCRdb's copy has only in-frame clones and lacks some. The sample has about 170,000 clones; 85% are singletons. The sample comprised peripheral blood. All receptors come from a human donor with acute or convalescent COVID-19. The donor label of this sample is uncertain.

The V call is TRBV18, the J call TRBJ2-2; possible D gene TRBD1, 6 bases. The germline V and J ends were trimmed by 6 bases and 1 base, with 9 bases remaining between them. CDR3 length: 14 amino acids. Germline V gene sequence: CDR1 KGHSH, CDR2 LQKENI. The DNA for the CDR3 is TGTGCCAGCTCTCAGGGGCAGAACACCGGGGAGCTGTTTTTT. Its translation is CASSQGQNTGELFF. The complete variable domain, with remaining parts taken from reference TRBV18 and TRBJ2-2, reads NAGVMQNPRHLVRRRGQEARLRCSPMKGHSHVYWYRQLPEEGLKFMVYLQKENIIDESGMPKERFSAEFPKEGPSILRIQQVVRGDSAAYFCASSQGQNTGELFFGEGSRLTVL.

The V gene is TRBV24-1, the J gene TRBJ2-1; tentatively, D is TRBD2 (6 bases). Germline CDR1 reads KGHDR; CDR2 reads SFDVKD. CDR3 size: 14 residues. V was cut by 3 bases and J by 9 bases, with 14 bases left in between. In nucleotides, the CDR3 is TGTGCCACCAGTGATGAACGACTAGTGAGTGAGCAGTTCTTC. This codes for CATSDERLVSEQFF.

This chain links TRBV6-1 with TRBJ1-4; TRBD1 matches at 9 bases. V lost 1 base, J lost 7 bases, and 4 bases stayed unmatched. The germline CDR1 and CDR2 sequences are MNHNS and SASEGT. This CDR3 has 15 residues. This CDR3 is CASSEGQGGGEKLFF. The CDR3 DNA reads TGTGCCAGCAGTGAAGGACAGGGGGGAGGTGAAAAACTGTTTTTT.

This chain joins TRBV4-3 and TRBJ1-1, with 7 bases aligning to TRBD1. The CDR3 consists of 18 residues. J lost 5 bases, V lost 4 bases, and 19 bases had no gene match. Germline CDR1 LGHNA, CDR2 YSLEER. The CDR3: CASSPFFRGRGRQTEAFF. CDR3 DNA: TGCGCCAGCAGCCCGTTTTTTAGGGGCAGGGGGAGACAGACTGAAGCTTTCTTT.

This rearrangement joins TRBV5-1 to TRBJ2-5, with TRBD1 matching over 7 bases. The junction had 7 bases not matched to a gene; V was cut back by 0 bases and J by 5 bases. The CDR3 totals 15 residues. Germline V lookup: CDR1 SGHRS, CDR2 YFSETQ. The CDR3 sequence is CASSLEGAFQETQYF. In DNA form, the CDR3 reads TGCGCCAGCAGCTTGGAGGGGGCTTTCCAGGAGACCCAGTACTTC.

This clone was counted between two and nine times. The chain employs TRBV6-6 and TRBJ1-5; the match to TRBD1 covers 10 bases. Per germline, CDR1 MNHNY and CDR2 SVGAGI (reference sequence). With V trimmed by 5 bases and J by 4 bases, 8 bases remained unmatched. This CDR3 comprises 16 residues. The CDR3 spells CASSPQDRGRNQPQHF. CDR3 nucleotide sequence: TGTGCCAGCAGTCCTCAAGACAGGGGGCGGAATCAGCCCCAGCATTTT.

CDR3 in DNA: TGTGCCAGCAGCTCGGACAGGGACACTGAAGCTTTCTTT. It is translated as CASSSDRDTEAFF. The chain uses TRBV5-5 and TRBJ1-1; 8 bases agree with TRBD1. Germline CDR1 and CDR2: SGHKS and YYEKEE (reference sequence). The ends lost 3 bases at V and 3 bases at J; junction bases unmatched: 1. The CDR3 has 13 amino acids.

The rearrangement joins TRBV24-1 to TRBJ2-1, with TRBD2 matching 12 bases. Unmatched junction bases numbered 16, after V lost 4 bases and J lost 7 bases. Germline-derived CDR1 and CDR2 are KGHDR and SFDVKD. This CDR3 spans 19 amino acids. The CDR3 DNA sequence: TGTGCCACCAGTGACATTAAAGGGGTATCGGGACTAGCGGGTAATGAGCAGTTCTTC. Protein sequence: CATSDIKGVSGLAGNEQFF.

CDR3 amino acids: CASSLGQGNQPQHF. The CDR3 DNA follows: TGCGCCAGCAGCCTCGGACAGGGAAATCAGCCCCAGCATTTT. The chain uses TRBV4-3 and TRBJ1-5; 8 bases map to TRBD1. V shed 4 bases and J 4 bases; nucleotides not matched to a gene: 3. Germline CDR1 and CDR2: LGHNA and YSLEER. The length of the CDR3 is 14 residues.

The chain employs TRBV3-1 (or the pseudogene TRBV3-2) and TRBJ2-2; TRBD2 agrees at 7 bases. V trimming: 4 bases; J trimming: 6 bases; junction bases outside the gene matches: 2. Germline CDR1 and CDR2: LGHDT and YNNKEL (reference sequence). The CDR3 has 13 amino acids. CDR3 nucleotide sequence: TGTGCCAGCAGCCGGGGAGGGCCCGGGGAGCTGTTTTTT. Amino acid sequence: CASSRGGPGELFF.

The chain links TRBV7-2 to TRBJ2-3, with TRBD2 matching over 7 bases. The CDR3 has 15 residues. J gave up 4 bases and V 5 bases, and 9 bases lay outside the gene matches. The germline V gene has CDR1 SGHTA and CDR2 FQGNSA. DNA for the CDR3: TGTGCCAGCAGCAGGACTAGAGATAGGGCAGATACGCAGTATTTT. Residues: CASSRTRDRADTQYF. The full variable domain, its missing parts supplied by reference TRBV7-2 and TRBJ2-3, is GAGVSQSPSNKVTEKGKDVELRCDPISGHTALYWYRQSLGQGLEFLIYFQGNSAPDKSGLPSDRFSAERTGGSVSTLTIQRTQQEDSAVYLCASSRTRDRADTQYFGPGTRLTVL.

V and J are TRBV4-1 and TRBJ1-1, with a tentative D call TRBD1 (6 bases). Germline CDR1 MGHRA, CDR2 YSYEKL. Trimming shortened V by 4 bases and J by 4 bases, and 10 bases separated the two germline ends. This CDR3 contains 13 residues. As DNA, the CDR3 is TGCGCCAGCAGCCTACAGGGTAGCACTGAAGCTTTCTTT. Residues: CASSLQGSTEAFF.

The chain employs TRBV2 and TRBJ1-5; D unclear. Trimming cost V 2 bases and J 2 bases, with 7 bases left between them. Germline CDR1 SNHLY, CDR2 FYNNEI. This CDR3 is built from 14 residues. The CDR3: CASSEQAGNQPQHF. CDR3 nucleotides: TGTGCCAGCAGTGAACAGGCCGGCAATCAGCCCCAGCATTTT.

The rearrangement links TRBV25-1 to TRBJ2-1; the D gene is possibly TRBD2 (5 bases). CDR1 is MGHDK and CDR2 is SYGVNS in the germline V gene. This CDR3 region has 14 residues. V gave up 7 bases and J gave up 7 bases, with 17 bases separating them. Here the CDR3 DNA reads TGTGCCAGCACCCCCCGCCGAAGGGAGAATGAGCAGTTCTTC. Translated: CASTPRRRENEQFF. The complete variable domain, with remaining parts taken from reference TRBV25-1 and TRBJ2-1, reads EADIYQTPRYLVIGTGKKITLECSQTMGHDKMYWYQQDPGMELHLIHYSYGVNSTEKGDLSSESTVSRIRTEHFPLTLESARPSHTSQYLCASTPRRRENEQFFGPGTRLTVL.

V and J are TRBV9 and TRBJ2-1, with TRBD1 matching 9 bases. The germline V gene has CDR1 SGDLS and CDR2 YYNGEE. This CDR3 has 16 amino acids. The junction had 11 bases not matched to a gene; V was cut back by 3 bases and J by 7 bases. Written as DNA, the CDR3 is TGTGCCAGCAGCGCCCCGCCGGGACAGGGCAGAAATGAGCAGTTCTTC. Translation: CASSAPPGQGRNEQFF. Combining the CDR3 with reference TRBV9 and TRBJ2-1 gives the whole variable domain DSGVTQTPKHLITATGQRVTLRCSPRSGDLSVYWYQQSLDQGLQFLIQYYNGEERAKGNILERFSAQQFPDLHSELNLSSLELGDSALYFCASSAPPGQGRNEQFFGPGTRLTVL.

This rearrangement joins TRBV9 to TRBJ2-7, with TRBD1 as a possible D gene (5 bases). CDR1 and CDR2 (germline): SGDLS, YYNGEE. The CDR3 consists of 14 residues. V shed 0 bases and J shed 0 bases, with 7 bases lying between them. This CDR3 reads CASSVVDSSYEQYF. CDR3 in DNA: TGTGCCAGCAGCGTAGTTGACAGCTCCTACGAGCAGTACTTC.

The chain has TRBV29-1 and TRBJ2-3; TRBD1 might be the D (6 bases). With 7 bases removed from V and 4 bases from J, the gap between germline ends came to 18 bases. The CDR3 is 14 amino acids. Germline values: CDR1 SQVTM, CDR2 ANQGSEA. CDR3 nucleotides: TGCAGCGAAAGGGGGACGTCTAAGGCAGATACGCAGTATTTT. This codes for CSERGTSKADTQYF.

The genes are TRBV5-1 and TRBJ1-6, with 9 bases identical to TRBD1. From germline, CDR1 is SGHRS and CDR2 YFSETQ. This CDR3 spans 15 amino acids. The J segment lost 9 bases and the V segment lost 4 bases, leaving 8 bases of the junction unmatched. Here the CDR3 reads CASSPDTTGGSPLHF. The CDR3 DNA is TGCGCCAGCAGCCCGGATACGACAGGGGGTTCACCCCTCCACTTT.

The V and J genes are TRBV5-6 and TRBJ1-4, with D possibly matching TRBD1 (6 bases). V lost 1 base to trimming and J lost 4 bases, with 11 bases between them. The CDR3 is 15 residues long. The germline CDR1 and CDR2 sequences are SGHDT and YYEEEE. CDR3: CASSLRTGFNEKLFF. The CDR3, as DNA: TGTGCCAGCAGCTTGAGAACAGGGTTTAATGAAAAACTGTTTTTT.

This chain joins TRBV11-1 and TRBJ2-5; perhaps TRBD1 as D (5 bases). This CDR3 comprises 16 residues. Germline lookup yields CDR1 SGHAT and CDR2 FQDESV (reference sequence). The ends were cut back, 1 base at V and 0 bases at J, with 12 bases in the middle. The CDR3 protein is CASSLGGSGDQETQYF. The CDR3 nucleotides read TGTGCCAGCAGCTTAGGGGGCTCAGGAGACCAAGAGACCCAGTACTTC.

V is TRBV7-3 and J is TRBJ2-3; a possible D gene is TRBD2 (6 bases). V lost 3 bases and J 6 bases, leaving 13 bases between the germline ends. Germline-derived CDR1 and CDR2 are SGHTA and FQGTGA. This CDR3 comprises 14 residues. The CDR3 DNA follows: TGTGCCAGCAGCTTCGGTTCTGGAGGGGATACGCAGTATTTT. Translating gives CASSFGSGGDTQYF. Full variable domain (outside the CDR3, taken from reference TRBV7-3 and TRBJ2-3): GAGVSQTPSNKVTEKGKYVELRCDPISGHTALYWYRQSLGQGPEFLIYFQGTGAADDSGLPNDRFFAVRPEGSVSTLKIQRTERGDSAVYLCASSFGSGGDTQYFGPGTRLTVL.

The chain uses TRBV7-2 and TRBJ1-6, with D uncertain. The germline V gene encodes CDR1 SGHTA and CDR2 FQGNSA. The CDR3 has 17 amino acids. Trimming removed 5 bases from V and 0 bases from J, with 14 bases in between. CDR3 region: CASSLYTRSSYNSPLHF. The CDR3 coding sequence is TGTGCCAGCAGCCTCTATACGAGAAGCTCCTATAATTCACCCCTCCACTTT.

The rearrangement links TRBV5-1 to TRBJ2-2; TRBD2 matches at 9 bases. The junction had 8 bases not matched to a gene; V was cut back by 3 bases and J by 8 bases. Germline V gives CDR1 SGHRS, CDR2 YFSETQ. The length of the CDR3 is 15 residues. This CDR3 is CASSSQGLAIGELFF. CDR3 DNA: TGCGCCAGCAGCTCCCAGGGACTAGCTATAGGGGAGCTGTTTTTT.

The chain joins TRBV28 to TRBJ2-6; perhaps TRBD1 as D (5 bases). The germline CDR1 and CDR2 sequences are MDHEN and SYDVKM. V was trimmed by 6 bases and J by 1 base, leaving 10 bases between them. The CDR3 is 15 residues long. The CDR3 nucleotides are TGTGCCAGCAGGGCCCCAGGGTCTGGGGCCAACGTCCTGACTTTC. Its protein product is CASRAPGSGANVLTF.

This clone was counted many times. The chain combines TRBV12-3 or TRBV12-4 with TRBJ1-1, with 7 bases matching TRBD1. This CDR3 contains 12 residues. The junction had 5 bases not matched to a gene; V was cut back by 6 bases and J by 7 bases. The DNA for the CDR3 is TGTGCCAGCAGGAGGGGGCAGCATGAAGCTTTCTTT. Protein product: CASRRGQHEAFF.